Given below is one T cell receptor (beta chain) in context. Its antigen is unidentified. This specimen belongs to a study of cytomegalovirus exposure and HLA in healthy donors. About the study: Unique TCR beta sequences numbering some 110 million came from roughly 180 million T cells in an earlier analysis.

The PCR used 60 Vbeta and 13 Jbeta primers. Assay: immunoSEQ multiplex PCR; the TCRdb copy retains only in-frame clones and omits some. This sample's clone table lists around 140,000 clones. Looked up from germline, CDR1 is SEHNR and CDR2 is FQNEAQ (reference sequence). The CDR3 covers 15 residues. V shed 3 bases, J shed 6 bases, and the junction held 1 base outside the gene matches. Findings and caveats of the study: A list of around 150 TCR beta chains associated with cytomegalovirus was given. No immune exposure information besides CMV serostatus was available. One cluster of highly shared sequence variants probably arose as a sequencing artifact.

This chain links TRBV7-9 with TRBJ2-2, with 13 bases aligning to TRBD2. The specimen was PBMCs. The clonotype was recovered from a woman between 40 and 55 years old in good health and CMV-seropositive. CDR3 coding DNA: TGTGCCAGCAGCTTCGGACTAGCGGGAGCCGGGGAGCTGTTTTTT. It codes for CASSFGLAGAGELFF.